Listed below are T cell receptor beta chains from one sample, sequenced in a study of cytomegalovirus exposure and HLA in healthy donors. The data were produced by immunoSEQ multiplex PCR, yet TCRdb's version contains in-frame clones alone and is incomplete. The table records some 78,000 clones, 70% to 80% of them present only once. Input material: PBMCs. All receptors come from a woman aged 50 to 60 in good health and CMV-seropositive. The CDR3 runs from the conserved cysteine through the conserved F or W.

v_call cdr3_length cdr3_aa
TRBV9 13 CASSAGTNYGYTF
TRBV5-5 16 CASSLGIGSSYNEQFF
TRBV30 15 CAWSVVGTPGGEAFF
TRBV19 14 CASGETDRVYGYTF
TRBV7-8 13 CASSRVVWETQYF
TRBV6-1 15 CASRAVRGGGYGYTF
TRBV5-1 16 CASSSTGRGGTDTQYF
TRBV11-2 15 CASRRSGTRGNEQFF
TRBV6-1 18 CASSEAFSSGPSTDTQYF
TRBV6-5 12 CASSYSGGEQFF
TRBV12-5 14 CASGLGTKNTEAFF
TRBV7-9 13 CASSLSGFSGYTF
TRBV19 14 CASSIMSGYRPQHF
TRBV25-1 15 CASSGYRAPRWEAFF
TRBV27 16 CASSPSDGLAGDEQFF
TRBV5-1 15 CASSAPGANTGELFF
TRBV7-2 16 CASSLSGGAPPYEQYF
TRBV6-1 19 CASSELQNSLANSYNEQFF
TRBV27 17 CASSRMGLAGFTDTQYF
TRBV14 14 CASSQVGGYTEAFF
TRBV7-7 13 CASSRNLQGTQYF
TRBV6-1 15 CASVSGGAGTDTQYF
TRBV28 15 CASSPTTGVGQPQHF
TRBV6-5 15 CASSSTGVAYNGQFF
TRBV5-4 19 CASSALDRDRSSYNSPLHF
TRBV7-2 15 CASSFTGQGNQPQHF
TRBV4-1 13 CASSQGEGGDYTF
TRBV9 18 CASSRGLGGRGASYEQYF
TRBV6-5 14 CASSPVAGVETQYF
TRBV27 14 CASSPTGLNQPQHF
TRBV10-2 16 CASSDYSGVVGETQYF
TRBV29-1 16 CSVENIGTSGYNEQFF
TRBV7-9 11 CASQTDYEQYF
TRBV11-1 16 CASSLGASGNSDTQYF
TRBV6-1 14 CASGGEGETGELFF
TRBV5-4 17 CASSHATAGGLTDTQYF